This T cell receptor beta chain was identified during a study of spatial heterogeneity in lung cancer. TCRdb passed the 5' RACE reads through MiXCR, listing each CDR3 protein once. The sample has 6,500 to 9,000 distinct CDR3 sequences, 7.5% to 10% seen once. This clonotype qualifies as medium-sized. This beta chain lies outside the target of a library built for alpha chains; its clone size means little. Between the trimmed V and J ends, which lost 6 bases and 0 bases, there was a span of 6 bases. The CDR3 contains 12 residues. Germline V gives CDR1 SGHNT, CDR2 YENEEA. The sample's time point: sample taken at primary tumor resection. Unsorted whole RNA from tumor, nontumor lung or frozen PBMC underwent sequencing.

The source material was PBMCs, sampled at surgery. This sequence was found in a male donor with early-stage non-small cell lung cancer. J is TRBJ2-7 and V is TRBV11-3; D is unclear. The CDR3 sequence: CASRLSSYEQYF. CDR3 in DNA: TGTGCCAGCAGATTGTCCTCCTACGAGCAGTACTTC.